The 11 T cell receptor beta chains listed next were all sequenced from one sample in a study of shared clonotypes between healthy human individuals (dated by TCRdb to the early 2020s). The library was produced with the immunoSEQ multiplex PCR assay. TCRdb provides this immuneACCESS table in a form limited to in-frame rearrangements. Some clones are lacking; in checked studies, under half of them reflect an unresolved V gene, and why the rest are absent is not known. The sample table contains about 1.5 million clones; only one count was recorded for around 98% of them. The biggest ten clones account for less than 0.55% of the sample. The source material was naive CD4+ T cells sorted from blood. This specimen's cell subset or site label, interpreted: CD45RA+ positively selected. All receptors come from a man aged 25 to 40 in good health.

J is TRBJ2-7 and V is TRBV6-6, with 15 bases that match TRBD2. The J segment lost 6 bases and the V segment lost 6 bases, leaving 3 bases of the junction unmatched. The CDR3 contains 14 residues. Germline CDR1 MNHNY, CDR2 SVGAGI (reference sequence). CDR3: CASSPGLAGGEQYF. Here the CDR3 DNA reads TGTGCCAGCAGCCCGGGACTAGCGGGAGGCGAGCAGTACTTC.

J is TRBJ2-7 and V is TRBV30, with 8 nucleotides matching TRBD2. The CDR3 runs 11 residues. The ends lost 5 bases at V and 6 bases at J; junction bases unmatched: 3. Germline CDR1 reads GTSNPN; CDR2 reads SVGIG (reference sequence). The CDR3 here is CAWDGGGEQYF. The CDR3 DNA follows: TGTGCCTGGGACGGGGGGGGCGAGCAGTACTTC.

The rearrangement joins TRBV28 to TRBJ1-5, with D hard to call. The V gene's germline CDR1 is MDHEN and CDR2 SYDVKM. The CDR3 runs 18 residues. The V gene lost 2 bases and the J gene lost 0 bases, with 17 bases spanning the gap. This CDR3 reads CASSLMVGLGNSNQPQHF. The CDR3, as DNA: TGTGCCAGCAGTTTAATGGTCGGGTTGGGTAATAGCAATCAGCCCCAGCATTTT.

The J gene is TRBJ1-2, the V gene TRBV5-8, with a possible D match to TRBD1 (6 bases). This CDR3 region has 15 residues. Trimming removed 4 bases from V and 2 bases from J, with 15 bases in between. The germline V gene has CDR1 SGHTS and CDR2 YDEGEE. In DNA form, the CDR3 reads TGTGCCAGCAGCCCGCGCGACAGGCACAACTATGGCTACACCTTC. Encoded protein: CASSPRDRHNYGYTF.

This chain joins TRBV9 and TRBJ2-3; 7 bases fit TRBD2. Germline V gene lookup returns CDR1 SGDLS and CDR2 YYNGEE. This CDR3 is built from 16 residues. J was trimmed by 2 bases and V by 0 bases; bases with no gene match: 6. CDR3 sequence reads: CASSVGGGRDTDTQYF. The CDR3, as DNA: TGTGCCAGCAGCGTAGGGGGAGGGAGAGACACAGATACGCAGTATTTT.

The V and J genes are TRBV7-3 and TRBJ2-2; D gene unclear. Germline V gene lookup returns CDR1 SGHTA and CDR2 FQGTGA. V lost 5 bases and J lost 4, with 17 bases in between. CDR3 length: 16 amino acids. CDR3 amino acids: CASSHPDDWGTGELFF. For the CDR3, the DNA is TGTGCCAGCAGCCACCCGGACGACTGGGGCACCGGGGAGCTGTTTTTT.

The chain is built from TRBV2 and TRBJ1-5; unclear D gene. Per germline, CDR1 SNHLY and CDR2 FYNNEI. V was shortened by 2 bases and J by 2 bases, with 7 bases between the two germline ends. This CDR3 comprises 14 residues. Written as DNA, the CDR3 is TGTGCCAGCAGTGAACGGACGGGCAATCAGCCCCAGCATTTT. Amino acid sequence: CASSERTGNQPQHF.

The chain carries TRBV5-5 and TRBJ2-2, with TRBD2 identical over 9 bases. The germline V gene has CDR1 SGHKS and CDR2 YYEKEE (reference sequence). J gave up 2 bases and V 0 bases, and 2 bases lay outside the gene matches. The CDR3 extends over 16 amino acids. DNA for the CDR3: TGTGCCAGCAGCTTGGGTCTAGCGGGAAACACCGGGGAGCTGTTTTTT. Protein product: CASSLGLAGNTGELFF.

The chain uses TRBV27 and TRBJ1-4; TRBD1 matches at 10 bases. The germline CDR1 and CDR2 sequences are MNHEY and SMNVEV (reference sequence). This CDR3 has 15 residues. J was trimmed by 10 bases and V by 3 bases; bases with no gene match: 8. CDR3 in DNA: TGTGCCAGCAGTTTTGGCAGACAGGGGGCCGGAAAACTGTTTTTT. This sequence encodes CASSFGRQGAGKLFF.

V is TRBV6-6 and J is TRBJ1-4, with D perhaps TRBD1 (6 bases). Germline V CDR1 and CDR2: MNHNY, SVGAGI (reference sequence). This CDR3 is 15 amino acids long. Trimming took off 6 bases at V and 6 bases at J, with 17 bases between the two ends. CDR3 amino acids: CASRNQGTPYEKLFF. The CDR3 DNA is TGTGCCAGCAGGAACCAGGGGACGCCGTATGAAAAACTGTTTTTT.

The chain combines TRBV7-8 with TRBJ2-3; the D gene is possibly TRBD2 (6 bases). Germline V gene data show CDR1 as SGHVS and CDR2 as FQNEAQ. This CDR3 region has 13 residues. V lost 7 bases, J lost 6 bases, and 14 bases lay in between. DNA for the CDR3: TGTGCCAGCACCGCGGGGAGTGAGGATACGCAGTATTTT. Protein sequence: CASTAGSEDTQYF.